Sequencing of this T cell receptor (beta chain) was carried out in a study of cytomegalovirus exposure and HLA in healthy donors. With 60 Vbeta and 13 Jbeta primers, the PCR was carried out. Method: immunoSEQ multiplex PCR; TCRdb's copy keeps in-frame clones and lacks some. The sample has approximately 160,000 clones; around 78% are singletons. The CDR3 covers 12 residues. Germline lookup yields CDR1 SQVTM and CDR2 ANQGSEA. Trimming stripped 8 bases from V and 6 bases from J, with 16 bases between. The chain has TRBV29-1 and TRBJ1-2, with a possible D match to TRBD1 (6 bases). The source of this sequence is a woman aged 40 to 55 in good health and CMV-seronegative. Sample: PBMCs. The CDR3 DNA reads as TGCAGCATCTCCCGGACAGCCAATGGCTACACCTTC. Its translation: CSISRTANGYTF.